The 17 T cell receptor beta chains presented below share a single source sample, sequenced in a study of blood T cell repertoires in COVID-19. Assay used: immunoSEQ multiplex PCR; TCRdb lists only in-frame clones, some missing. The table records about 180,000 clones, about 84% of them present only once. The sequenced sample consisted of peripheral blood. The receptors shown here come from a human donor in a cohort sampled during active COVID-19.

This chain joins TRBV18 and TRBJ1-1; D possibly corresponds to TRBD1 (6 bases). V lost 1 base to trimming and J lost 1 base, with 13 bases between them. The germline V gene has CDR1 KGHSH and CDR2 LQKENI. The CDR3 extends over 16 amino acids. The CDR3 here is CASSPQLGARNTEAFF. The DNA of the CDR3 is TGTGCCAGCTCACCACAGCTGGGGGCAAGGAACACTGAAGCTTTCTTT.

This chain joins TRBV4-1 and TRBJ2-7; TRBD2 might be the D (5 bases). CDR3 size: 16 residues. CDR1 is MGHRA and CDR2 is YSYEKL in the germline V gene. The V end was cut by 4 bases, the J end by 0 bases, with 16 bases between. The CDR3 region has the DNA TGCGCCAGCAGCCTTCGGGTCCTCGGGGTCTCCTACGAGCAGTACTTC. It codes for CASSLRVLGVSYEQYF.

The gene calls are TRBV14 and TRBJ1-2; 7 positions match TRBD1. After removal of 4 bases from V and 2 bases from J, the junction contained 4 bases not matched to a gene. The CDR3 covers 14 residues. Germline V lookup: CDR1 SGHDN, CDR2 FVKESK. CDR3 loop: CASSRRTGNYGYTF. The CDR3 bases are TGTGCCAGCAGCCGTCGGACAGGAAACTATGGCTACACCTTC.

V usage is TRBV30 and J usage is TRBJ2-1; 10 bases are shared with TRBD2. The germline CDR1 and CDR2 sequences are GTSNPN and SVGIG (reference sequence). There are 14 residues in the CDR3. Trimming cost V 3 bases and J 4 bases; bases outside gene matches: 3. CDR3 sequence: CAWRGLAAYNEQFF. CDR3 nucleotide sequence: TGTGCCTGGAGAGGACTAGCGGCATACAATGAGCAGTTCTTC. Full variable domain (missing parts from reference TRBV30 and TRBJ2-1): SQTIHQWPATLVQPVGSPLSLECTVEGTSNPNLYWYRQAAGRGLQLLFYSVGIGQISSEVPQNLSASRPQDRQFILSSKKLLLSDSGFYLCAWRGLAAYNEQFFGPGTRLTVL.

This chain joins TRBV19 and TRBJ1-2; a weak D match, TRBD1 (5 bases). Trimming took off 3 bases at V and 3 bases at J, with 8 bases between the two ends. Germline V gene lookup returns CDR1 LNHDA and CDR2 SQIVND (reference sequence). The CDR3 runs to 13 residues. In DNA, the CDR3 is TGTGCCAGTAGTATCAGGGCCGACTATGGCTACACCTTC. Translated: CASSIRADYGYTF.

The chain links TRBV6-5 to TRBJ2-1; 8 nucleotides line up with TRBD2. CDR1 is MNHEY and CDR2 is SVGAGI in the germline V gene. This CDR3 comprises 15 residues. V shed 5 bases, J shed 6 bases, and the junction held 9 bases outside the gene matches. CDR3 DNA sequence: TGTGCCAGCAGTCCCCAGGACGGGGGGGCCAATGAGCAGTTCTTC. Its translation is CASSPQDGGANEQFF.

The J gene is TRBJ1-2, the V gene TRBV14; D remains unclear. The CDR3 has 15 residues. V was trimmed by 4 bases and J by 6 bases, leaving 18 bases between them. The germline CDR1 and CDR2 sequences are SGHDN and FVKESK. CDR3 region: CASSLYPPGSNGYTF. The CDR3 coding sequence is TGTGCCAGCAGCCTGTACCCCCCGGGTTCGAATGGCTACACCTTC.

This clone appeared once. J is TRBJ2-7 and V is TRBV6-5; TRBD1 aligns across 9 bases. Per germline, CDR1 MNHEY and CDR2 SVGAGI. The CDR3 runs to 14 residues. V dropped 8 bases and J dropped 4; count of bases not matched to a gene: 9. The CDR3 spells CASLDRGTGYEQYF. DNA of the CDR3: TGTGCCAGCCTCGACAGGGGGACGGGGTACGAGCAGTACTTC.

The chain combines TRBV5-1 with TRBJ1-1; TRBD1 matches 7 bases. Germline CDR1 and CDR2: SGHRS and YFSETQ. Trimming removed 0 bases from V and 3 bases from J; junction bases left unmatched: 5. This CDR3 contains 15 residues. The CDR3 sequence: CASSLVRQGDTEAFF. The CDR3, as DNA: TGCGCCAGCAGCTTGGTGAGACAGGGTGACACTGAAGCTTTCTTT. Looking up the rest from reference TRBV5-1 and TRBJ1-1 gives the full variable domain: KAGVTQTPRYLIKTRGQQVTLSCSPISGHRSVSWYQQTPGQGLQFLFEYFSETQRNKGNFPGRFSGRQFSNSRSEMNVSTLELGDSALYLCASSLVRQGDTEAFFGQGTRLTVV.

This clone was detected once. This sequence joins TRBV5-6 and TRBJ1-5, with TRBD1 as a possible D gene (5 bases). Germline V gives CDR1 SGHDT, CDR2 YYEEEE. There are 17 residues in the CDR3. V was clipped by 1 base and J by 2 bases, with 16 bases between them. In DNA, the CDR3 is TGTGCCAGCAGCTTGTCGGCAGGGCTTAAGGGCAATCAGCCCCAGCATTTT. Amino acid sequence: CASSLSAGLKGNQPQHF.

The CDR3 region is CASSPPGIGEKLFF. The CDR3 nucleotides read TGTGCCAGCAGTCCCCCAGGGATTGGTGAAAAACTGTTTTTT. This chain joins TRBV2 and TRBJ1-4; possibly TRBD1 for D (5 bases). V was trimmed by 5 bases and J by 7 bases, leaving 14 bases between them. The V gene's germline CDR1 is SNHLY and CDR2 FYNNEI. This CDR3 contains 14 residues.

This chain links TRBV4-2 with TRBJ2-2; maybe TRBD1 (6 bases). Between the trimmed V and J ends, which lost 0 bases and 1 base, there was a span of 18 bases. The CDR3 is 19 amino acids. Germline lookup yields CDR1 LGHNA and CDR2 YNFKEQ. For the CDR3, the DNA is TGTGCCAGCAGCCAAGATCGCCAAGGGGGTGGTCTGAACACCGGGGAGCTGTTTTTT. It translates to CASSQDRQGGGLNTGELFF.

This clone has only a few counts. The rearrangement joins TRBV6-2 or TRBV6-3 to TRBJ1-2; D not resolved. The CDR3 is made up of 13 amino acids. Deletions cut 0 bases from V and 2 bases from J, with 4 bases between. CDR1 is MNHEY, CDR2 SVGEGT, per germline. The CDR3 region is CASSYSENYGYTF. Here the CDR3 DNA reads TGTGCCAGCAGTTACTCTGAGAACTATGGCTACACCTTC.

The chain's CDR3 is CASSWEGTNEKLFF. CDR3 bases: TGTGCCAGCAGCTGGGAGGGAACTAATGAAAAACTGTTTTTT. The chain recombines TRBV5-6 with TRBJ1-4; D uncertain. Trimming shortened V by 3 bases and J by 1 base, and 7 bases separated the two germline ends. The CDR3 totals 14 residues. Germline lookup yields CDR1 SGHDT and CDR2 YYEEEE.

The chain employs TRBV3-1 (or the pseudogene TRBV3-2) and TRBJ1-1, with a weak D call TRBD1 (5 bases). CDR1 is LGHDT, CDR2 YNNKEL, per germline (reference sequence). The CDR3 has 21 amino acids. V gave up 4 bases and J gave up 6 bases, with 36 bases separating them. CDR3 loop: CASSRLRRENFRVGVPSEAFF. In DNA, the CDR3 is TGTGCCAGCAGCCGTTTGCGACGCGAGAACTTCAGGGTTGGTGTCCCCTCTGAAGCTTTCTTT.

CDR3: CASSLEGAGEKLFF. The CDR3 nucleotides are TGTGCCAGCAGTTTAGAAGGGGCGGGAGAAAAACTGTTTTTT. The J gene is TRBJ1-4, the V gene TRBV27; D possibly corresponds to TRBD1 (5 bases). The length of the CDR3 is 14 residues. Germline CDR1 MNHEY, CDR2 SMNVEV (reference sequence). The V gene lost 2 bases and the J gene lost 8 bases, with 12 bases spanning the gap.

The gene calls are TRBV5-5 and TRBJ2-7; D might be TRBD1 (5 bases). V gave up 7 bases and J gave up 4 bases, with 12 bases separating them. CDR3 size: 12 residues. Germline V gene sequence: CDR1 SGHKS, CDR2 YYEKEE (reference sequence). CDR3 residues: CASVSPGYEQYF. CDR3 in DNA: TGTGCCAGCGTCAGCCCAGGGTACGAGCAGTACTTC.